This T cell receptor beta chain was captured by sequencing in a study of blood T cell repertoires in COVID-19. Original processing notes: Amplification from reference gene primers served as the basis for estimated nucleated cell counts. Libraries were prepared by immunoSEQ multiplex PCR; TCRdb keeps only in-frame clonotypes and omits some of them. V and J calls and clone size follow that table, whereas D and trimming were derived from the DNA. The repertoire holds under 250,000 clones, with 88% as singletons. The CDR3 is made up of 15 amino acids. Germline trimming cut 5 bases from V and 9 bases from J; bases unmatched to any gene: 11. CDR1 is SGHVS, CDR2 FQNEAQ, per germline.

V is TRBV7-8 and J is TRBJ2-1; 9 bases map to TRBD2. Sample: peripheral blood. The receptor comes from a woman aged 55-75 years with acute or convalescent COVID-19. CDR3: CASSAQTSGLTEQFF. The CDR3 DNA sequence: TGTGCCAGCAGCGCCCAGACTAGCGGCCTCACTGAGCAGTTCTTC.